This T cell receptor (beta chain) was recorded in a study of blood T cell repertoires in COVID-19. The overall study: Material from acute and convalescent COVID-19 was sourced from the United States, Italy and Spain. The analysed material was cDNA or gDNA that came from T cells, B-cell-depleted T cells, or PBMCs.

The CDR3 consists of 13 residues. Per the germline V gene, CDR1 is SNHLY and CDR2 is FYNNEI. The ends lost 5 bases at V and 2 bases at J; junction bases unmatched: 2. In the original workflow: Estimates of nucleated cell counts were drawn from the amplification of reference gene primers. TCRdb's table, derived via immunoSEQ multiplex PCR, lists solely in-frame clones and lacks some. The D gene and trimming were derived from the DNA, and the V and J assignments and clone size from that table. The table includes about 670,000 clones, just under 90% detected once. The TCR originated in a woman younger than 30 with acute or convalescent COVID-19. This sequence joins TRBV2 and TRBJ2-5, with TRBD2 matching 7 bases. The sample consisted of peripheral blood. The DNA of the CDR3 is TGTGCCAGCAGTAGGGACTATCAAGAGACCCAGTACTTC. Protein: CASSRDYQETQYF.